This TCR beta chain was identified during a study of response to subunit inactivated influenza vaccine (dated by TCRdb to the late 2010s). With regard to the full study: Deep quantitative profiling of the T cell receptor repertoire was used in the study to follow responses to a trivalent subunit inactivated influenza vaccine. Study-wide conclusions, independent of this receptor: The authors proposed that each seasonal influenza vaccination may bring in only a limited number of new T cells.

Library method: RT-PCR. Sequenced on an Illumina HiSeq 2500. TCRdb ran its own pipeline on the public reads, namely fastp trimming at Q25 and MiXCR clone calling, and kept in-frame beta chains. Rows are combined by CDR3 protein, so each entry shows the most common genes and DNA. In all, the sample holds around 520,000 distinct CDR3 sequences, and approximately 10% of those were seen once. Roughly 10% of the sample rests with the top ten. Relative to germline, V is missing 4 bases and J is missing 4 bases, with 7 bases of the junction outside any gene match. The CDR3 measures 16 amino acids from cysteine to phenylalanine. Just the 48-base CDR3 DNA is kept, in frame starting at base 1. The germline V gene (reference sequence) provides CDR1 DFQATT and CDR2 SNEGSKA. This clonotype showed up many times. The specificity of this receptor is unknown. It has no much larger one-base neighbor in the sample; base qualities were not kept.

Sequenced here: PBMCs from blood, sampled on the day of vaccination. Here the chain combines TRBV20-1 and TRBJ2-1; TRBD2 aligns with 13 central bases. The source of this sequence is a man aged 45-65 years who received an inactivated influenza vaccine. Donor details come from another sample of the same person, matched by shared clones. Here is the DNA: TGCAGTGCTATACGAGGACTAGCGGGAGCTTACAATGAGCAGTTCTTC. It codes for CSAIRGLAGAYNEQFF.